The 9 T cell receptor beta chains listed next were all sequenced from one sample in a study of blood T cells in healthy people across ages. The use of a sample-barcoded 5' primer and a J-beta primer mix characterized a second PCR of roughly 6 to 12 cycles. TCRdb reprocessed the 5' RACE reads via MiXCR and lists one record per CDR3 protein. The sample gives about 1.4 million distinct CDR3 sequences, 55% to 75% of which show up once; under 8.5% is in the top ten. The specimen was blood. The receptor source for this set is a man younger than 35 in good health.

The chain has TRBV4-1 and TRBJ1-5, with D tentatively TRBD1 (5 bases). Deletions cut 1 base from V and 14 bases from J, with 9 bases between. This CDR3 is built from 11 residues. The germline CDR1 and CDR2 sequences are MGHRA and YSYEKL. Written as DNA, the CDR3 is TGCGCCAGCAGCCAAGGGGACGAAAAGCATTTT. Amino acids: CASSQGDEKHF.

The gene calls are TRBV7-9 and TRBJ2-1, with 8 nucleotides matching TRBD2. V shed 3 bases, J shed 5 bases, and the junction held 9 bases outside the gene matches. This CDR3 region has 16 residues. The germline V gene has CDR1 SEHNR and CDR2 FQNEAQ (reference sequence). CDR3 protein: CASSFAGTSGDNEQFF. The DNA of the CDR3 is TGTGCCAGCAGCTTTGCCGGGACTAGTGGGGACAATGAGCAGTTCTTC.

The chain is built from TRBV20-1 and TRBJ1-2; possible D gene TRBD1, 5 bases. The CDR3 length is 12 residues. The germline gives CDR1 DFQATT, CDR2 SNEGSKA (reference sequence). V lost 6 bases to trimming and J lost 4 bases, with 12 bases between them. The CDR3 region is CSAADSFYGYTF. The CDR3 nucleotides read TGCAGTGCCGCAGACAGCTTCTATGGCTACACCTTC.

The chain joins TRBV7-9 to TRBJ2-2; D is perhaps TRBD1 or TRBD2 (5 bases each). This CDR3 has 14 amino acids. The V end was cut by 5 bases, the J end by 3 bases, with 10 bases between. The germline CDR1 and CDR2 sequences are SEHNR and FQNEAQ (reference sequence). The CDR3 coding sequence is TGTGCCAGCAGCCCGGTGGGGGACACCGGGGAGCTGTTTTTT. This translates into CASSPVGDTGELFF.

The table lists this clonotype with many counts. The chain is built from TRBV20-1 and TRBJ2-7, with 7 bases that match TRBD2. In germline, CDR1 is DFQATT, CDR2 SNEGSKA (reference sequence). CDR3 length equals 14 residues. V shed 2 bases, J shed 3 bases, and the junction held 7 bases outside the gene matches. The CDR3 bases are TGCAGTGCTAGACTGCAGCGGGATAGCTACGAGCAGTACTTC. It encodes CSARLQRDSYEQYF.

The chain carries TRBV4-1 and TRBJ2-6; unclear D gene. There are 16 residues in the CDR3. CDR1 and CDR2 (germline): MGHRA, YSYEKL. Trimming took 2 bases from V and 5 from J, leaving 13 bases between them. CDR3 sequence (DNA): TGCGCCAGCAGCCAACCCTGGACGGCACGGGCCAACGTCCTGACTTTC. Encoded protein: CASSQPWTARANVLTF.

The CDR3 DNA reads as TGCAGTGCTAGAGATCCCGGTGTCGAATACTCCTACGAGCAGTACTTC. Amino acid sequence: CSARDPGVEYSYEQYF. The chain carries TRBV20-1 and TRBJ2-7; D gene uncertain. The CDR3 extends over 16 amino acids. Trimming removed 0 bases from V and 0 bases from J, with 15 bases in between. From germline, CDR1 is DFQATT and CDR2 SNEGSKA (reference sequence).

In this sample, this clonotype turned up once. The rearrangement joins TRBV5-5 to TRBJ2-1; 11 nucleotides align to TRBD2. The ends lost 4 bases at V and 4 bases at J; junction bases unmatched: 16. The CDR3 spans 19 residues. Looked up from germline, CDR1 is SGHKS and CDR2 is YYEKEE (reference sequence). CDR3 amino acids: CASSRTSGQESGGYNEQFF. The CDR3 DNA follows: TGTGCCAGCAGCCGGACTAGCGGGCAGGAGTCTGGCGGGTACAATGAGCAGTTCTTC.

V and J are TRBV20-1 and TRBJ2-1; no clear D. CDR3 length: 11 amino acids. Germline V gene lookup returns CDR1 DFQATT and CDR2 SNEGSKA (reference sequence). Trimming removed 3 bases from V and 7 bases from J, with 7 bases in between. In DNA, the CDR3 is TGCAGTGCTAGCTGGGCAAATGAGCAGTTCTTC. Its translation: CSASWANEQFF.